The 24 T cell receptor beta chains below come from one sample, sequenced in a study of blood T cells in healthy people across ages. A second PCR, run for roughly 7 to 12 cycles, used a sample-barcoded 5' primer plus a J-beta primer mix. In TCRdb, the 5' RACE reads were re-called with MiXCR into one record per CDR3 protein. The sample lists roughly 800,000 distinct CDR3 sequences, roughly 60% seen once, with about 20% in the top ten. The sample taken for sequencing was blood. All receptors derive from a man aged 25 to 40 in good health.

The CDR3 reads CASSDWAATQYF. In DNA form, the CDR3 reads TGTGCCAGCAGTGATTGGGCGGCGACCCAGTACTTC. V and J are TRBV2 and TRBJ2-5, with D unclear. V lost 3 bases and J lost 7, with 9 bases in between. The germline gives CDR1 SNHLY, CDR2 FYNNEI. The CDR3 length is 12 residues.

The rearrangement links TRBV18 to TRBJ2-5; D might be TRBD2 (5 bases). V was shortened by 8 bases and J by 1 base, with 11 bases between the two germline ends. CDR1 is KGHSH and CDR2 is LQKENI in the germline V gene. The CDR3 is made up of 13 amino acids. CDR3 sequence (DNA): TGTGCCAGCATGGACTCAATCCAAGAGACCCAGTACTTC. Amino acid sequence: CASMDSIQETQYF.

The chain joins TRBV18 to TRBJ2-5; D assignment may be TRBD1 or TRBD2 (5 bases each). The CDR3 contains 15 residues. V lost 0 bases and J 4 bases, leaving 12 bases between the germline ends. Germline V gene sequence: CDR1 KGHSH, CDR2 LQKENI. The CDR3 protein is CASSPPGVPGETQYF. The CDR3, as DNA: TGTGCCAGCTCACCACCGGGGGTGCCGGGAGAGACCCAGTACTTC. Using reference TRBV18 and TRBJ2-5 for the parts outside the CDR3, the full variable domain is NAGVMQNPRHLVRRRGQEARLRCSPMKGHSHVYWYRQLPEEGLKFMVYLQKENIIDESGMPKERFSAEFPKEGPSILRIQQVVRGDSAAYFCASSPPGVPGETQYFGPGTRLLVL.

The J gene is TRBJ1-2, the V gene TRBV12-3 or TRBV12-4; D unresolved. Trimming stripped 6 bases from V and 3 bases from J, with 23 bases between. This CDR3 contains 17 residues. CDR3 sequence reads: CASSRERGSDSHYGYTF. The CDR3 DNA reads TGTGCCAGCAGCCGGGAACGAGGTAGTGATTCCCACTATGGCTACACCTTC.

This clonotype was picked up one time. A single base separates this from a much larger clone, so it may be a read error. The chain employs TRBV24-1 and TRBJ2-1, with D tentatively TRBD2 (5 bases). CDR1 and CDR2 (germline): KGHDR, SFDVKD. The CDR3 sequence is 16 residues long. The CDR3 DNA follows: TGTGCCACCTGTGATTTGCCTAGCAGCTCCTACAATGAGCAGTTCTTC. It is translated as CATCDLPSSSYNEQFF.

The V and J genes are TRBV4-3 and TRBJ1-2; the D is unclear. This CDR3 spans 14 amino acids. The V gene lost 0 bases and the J gene lost 7 bases, with 12 bases spanning the gap. Germline V gene lookup returns CDR1 LGHNA and CDR2 YSLEER. Here the CDR3 reads CASSQDWAVCGYTF. Written as DNA, the CDR3 is TGCGCCAGCAGCCAAGATTGGGCTGTCTGTGGCTACACCTTC.

The CDR3 DNA reads TGTGCCAGCAGCGCTGAGGGACTAGCGGGACCGTCGAATACGCAGTATTTT. Its protein product is CASSAEGLAGPSNTQYF. The genes are TRBV9 and TRBJ2-3; 13 bases are a match to TRBD2. The CDR3 spans 17 residues. Per the germline V gene, CDR1 is SGDLS and CDR2 is YYNGEE. V was clipped by 3 bases and J by 7 bases; unmatched bases: 11.

This clonotype has a handful of counts. The chain employs TRBV4-1 and TRBJ1-5; D is uncertain. The CDR3 length is 13 residues. V was cut by 4 bases and J by 6 bases, with 10 bases left in between. In germline, CDR1 is MGHRA, CDR2 YSYEKL. The CDR3 loop reads CASSPHKAQPQHF. The CDR3 region has the DNA TGCGCCAGCAGCCCACACAAAGCTCAGCCCCAGCATTTT.

This chain links TRBV30 with TRBJ1-1, with D unresolved. Per germline, CDR1 GTSNPN and CDR2 SVGIG (reference sequence). CDR3 length: 12 amino acids. The V and J ends lost 4 bases and 6 bases respectively, with 12 bases between them. The DNA for the CDR3 is TGTGCCTGGACTGCTTACGGGGCTGAAGCTTTCTTT. Protein product: CAWTAYGAEAFF.

The table lists this clonotype with a few counts. The V call is TRBV9, the J call TRBJ1-2, with D maybe TRBD1 (6 bases). Trimming cost V 3 bases and J 0 bases, with 21 bases left between them. Germline CDR1 is SGDLS and CDR2 is YYNGEE. This CDR3 spans 18 amino acids. The CDR3 DNA follows: TGTGCCAGCAGCGCAGAGTACCGGGGGCAGGGAGCTAACTATGGCTACACCTTC. Translating it yields CASSAEYRGQGANYGYTF.

This clonotype has more than one count but fewer than ten. A read error may explain this, as a much larger clone is one base away. The chain joins TRBV11-2 to TRBJ2-5; D call uncertain. The CDR3 sequence is 13 residues long. V lost 5 bases, J lost 11 bases, and 18 bases lay in between. CDR1 and CDR2 from the germline V gene are SGHAT and FQNNGV. This chain's CDR3 is CASSGLEYNEQYF. The CDR3 bases are TGTGCCAGCAGCGGCCTCGAATACAATGAGCAGTACTTC.

The rearrangement links TRBV6-2 or TRBV6-3 to TRBJ2-7, with TRBD1 as a possible D gene (7 bases). Germline V gene sequence: CDR1 MNHEY, CDR2 SVGEGT. This CDR3 has 16 residues. V dropped 5 bases and J dropped 0 bases, with 17 bases sitting between them. The CDR3 loop reads CASSPPRGQSSYEQYF. Written as DNA, the CDR3 is TGTGCCAGCAGTCCTCCGCGGGGACAGAGCTCCTACGAGCAGTACTTC.

This clonotype came up once. The rearrangement links TRBV4-1 to TRBJ2-1; D perhaps matches TRBD1 (6 bases). CDR3 length equals 14 residues. V lost 3 bases, J lost 8 bases, and 14 bases lay in between. Germline values: CDR1 MGHRA, CDR2 YSYEKL. The CDR3 region is CASSQSGVSDEQFF. The CDR3 DNA reads TGCGCCAGCAGCCAGTCAGGGGTCAGCGATGAGCAGTTCTTC.

V usage is TRBV3-1 and J usage is TRBJ2-5, with D uncertain. V lost 0 bases, J lost 13 bases, and 9 bases lay in between. This CDR3 is built from 11 residues. CDR1 and CDR2 (germline): LGHDT, YNNKEL (reference sequence). The CDR3 bases are TGTGCCAGCAGCCAAGATGGCAGCCCGTACTTC. It codes for CASSQDGSPYF.

The rearrangement joins TRBV10-2 to TRBJ2-7; D is ambiguous. Germline V gives CDR1 WSHSY, CDR2 SAAADI. V was trimmed by 2 bases and J by 6 bases, leaving 11 bases between them. CDR3 size: 13 residues. CDR3 bases: TGCGCCAGCAGTGAGATCCAGCTAAGCGAGCAGTACTTC. Residues: CASSEIQLSEQYF.

The genes are TRBV29-1 and TRBJ1-1; D gene ambiguous. Trimming removed 2 bases at V and 4 bases at J, with 11 bases between. The CDR3 runs to 13 residues. Germline V CDR1 and CDR2: SQVTM, ANQGSEA. CDR3 region: CSVEHSWSTEAFF. The CDR3 DNA reads TGCAGCGTTGAACACAGCTGGAGCACTGAAGCTTTCTTT.

J is TRBJ2-5 and V is TRBV6-5, with 10 bases fitting TRBD1. Near its end, the DNA agrees better with TRBJ2-7, so the J call may be wrong. This CDR3 has 14 residues. Germline V gene sequence: CDR1 MNHEY, CDR2 SVGAGI. The CDR3 sequence is CASSTDRGSYEQYF. The CDR3 nucleotides read TGTGCCAGCAGTACGGACAGGGGGAGCTACGAGCAGTACTTC.

This chain joins TRBV12-3 or TRBV12-4 and TRBJ1-1, with D perhaps matching TRBD1 (6 bases). The CDR3 runs to 16 residues. Trimming cost V 3 bases and J 9 bases, with 23 bases left between them. The DNA of the CDR3 is TGTGCCAGCAGTTTGGCGAGGGGGACACTAGCACCTCAAGCTTTCTTT. It specifies CASSLARGTLAPQAFF.

On this clonotype: The junction departs from the called germline gene at one end, perhaps through a read error. The rearrangement joins TRBV5-6 to TRBJ1-2; maybe TRBD1 (6 bases). This CDR3 is 13 amino acids long. Germline V gene lookup returns CDR1 SGHDT and CDR2 YYEEEE. The CDR3 nucleotides read TGTGCCAGCAGTTTGGTCGGACAGCCTGGCTACACCTTC. This encodes CASSLVGQPGYTF.

This clonotype came up a few times. This chain joins TRBV20-1 and TRBJ2-3; D is undetermined. Germline V gives CDR1 DFQATT, CDR2 SNEGSKA (reference sequence). The CDR3 is made up of 12 amino acids. V was shortened by 6 bases and J by 4 bases, with 11 bases between the two germline ends. CDR3 region: CSAPESADTQYF. The DNA for the CDR3 is TGCAGTGCCCCCGAATCGGCAGATACGCAGTATTTT.

In DNA, the CDR3 is TGTGCCAGCAGACGTACAGGGGGCATGCCGTACTTC. Encoded protein: CASRRTGGMPYF. The chain recombines TRBV27 with TRBJ2-7; 9 bases align to TRBD1. The CDR3 totals 12 residues. CDR1 is MNHEY, CDR2 SMNVEV, per germline (reference sequence). The trim removed 6 bases at V and 12 bases at J, leaving 9 bases unmatched.

The chain joins TRBV7-2 to TRBJ2-3; D not resolved. There are 13 residues in the CDR3. Trimming cost V 3 bases and J 5 bases, with 9 bases left between them. CDR1 and CDR2 from the germline V gene are SGHTA and FQGNSA. In DNA form, the CDR3 reads TGTGCCAGCAGCTTTATCCTTGGAGATACGCAGTATTTT. Translation: CASSFILGDTQYF.

The V and J genes are TRBV5-1 and TRBJ2-1, with D possibly matching TRBD2 (6 bases). This CDR3 is 15 amino acids long. Germline V lookup: CDR1 SGHRS, CDR2 YFSETQ. The V end was cut by 3 bases, the J end by 8 bases, with 18 bases between. The CDR3 here is CASSWRGGFWDEQFF. In DNA, the CDR3 is TGCGCCAGCAGCTGGCGGGGCGGCTTCTGGGATGAGCAGTTCTTC.

V and J are TRBV5-6 and TRBJ1-2; no clear D. CDR3 length: 11 amino acids. Germline V gives CDR1 SGHDT, CDR2 YYEEEE. The V and J ends lost 5 bases and 8 bases respectively, with 10 bases between them. CDR3: CASSSIGGYTF. DNA of the CDR3: TGTGCCAGCAGTTCTATTGGGGGCTACACCTTC.